The 16 T cell receptor beta chains presented below share a single source sample, sequenced in a study of Graves' ophthalmopathy and Graves' hyperthyroidism. The sequenced template was RNA, covering the TCR beta CDR3 region. The library came from an HTBI-primed first-round RT-PCR and a second-round multiplex PCR. MiXCR was run by TCRdb on the multiplex PCR reads, yielding one entry per CDR3 protein. The table lists about 740,000 distinct CDR3 sequences, 35% to 50% of them singletons, with roughly 45% in the top ten. Sequences were obtained from peripheral blood. Receptor source: an adult man with Graves' ophthalmopathy.

The chain combines TRBV11-3 with TRBJ1-4, with TRBD1 identical over 9 bases. The CDR3 is made up of 13 amino acids. V lost 4 bases, J lost 8 bases, and 2 bases stayed unmatched. Germline lookup yields CDR1 SGHNT and CDR2 YENEEA. CDR3 region: CASSSGTGEKLFF. CDR3 coding DNA: TGTGCCAGCAGCTCCGGGACAGGGGAAAAACTGTTTTTT.

In its sample, this clonotype was seen many times. The chain joins TRBV5-6 to TRBJ2-7, with D unresolved. V shed 3 bases and J shed 7 bases, with 11 bases lying between them. Germline values: CDR1 SGHDT, CDR2 YYEEEE. The CDR3 length is 12 residues. Here the CDR3 DNA reads TGTGCCAGCAGCTACGGATTTGGGGAGCAGTACTTC. This gives the protein CASSYGFGEQYF. Based on the CDR3 plus reference TRBV5-6 and TRBJ2-7, the full variable domain is DAGVTQSPTHLIKTRGQQVTLRCSPKSGHDTVSWYQQALGQGPQFIFQYYEEEERQRGNFPDRFSGHQFPNYSSELNVNALLLGDSALYLCASSYGFGEQYFGPGTRLTVT.

The chain links TRBV2 to TRBJ1-4, with D hard to call. CDR3 length: 14 residues. The V end lost 8 bases, the J end lost 0 bases, and 10 bases lay between the germline ends. Germline lookup yields CDR1 SNHLY and CDR2 FYNNEI. CDR3 loop: CASGRLATNEKLFF. For the CDR3, the DNA is TGTGCCAGCGGAAGACTAGCAACTAATGAAAAACTGTTTTTT. Combining the CDR3 with reference TRBV2 and TRBJ1-4 gives the whole variable domain EPEVTQTPSHQVTQMGQEVILRCVPISNHLYFYWYRQILGQKVEFLVSFYNNEISEKSEIFDDQFSVERPDGSNFTLKIRSTKLEDSAMYFCASGRLATNEKLFFGSGTQLSVL.

This clonotype turned up a few times. The genes are TRBV2 and TRBJ2-3; the D gene is possibly TRBD1 (6 bases). The germline V gene encodes CDR1 SNHLY and CDR2 FYNNEI. This CDR3 is built from 16 residues. Trimming took 8 bases from V and 4 from J, leaving 22 bases between them. CDR3 nucleotides: TGTGCCAGCCTACATAGGAACAGGGATGGAGCAGATACGCAGTATTTT. The encoded protein is CASLHRNRDGADTQYF.

This clonotype was counted only a few times. This rearrangement joins TRBV6-5 to TRBJ1-1, with D uncertain. The germline V and J ends were trimmed by 0 bases and 6 bases, with 14 bases remaining between them. Germline assignment: CDR1 MNHEY and CDR2 SVGAGI. CDR3 size: 15 residues. The CDR3 sequence: CASSYSPDNLAEAFF. CDR3 bases: TGTGCCAGCAGTTACTCTCCAGACAACCTTGCTGAAGCTTTCTTT.

This clonotype was observed a few times. The rearrangement links TRBV9 to TRBJ2-5; D perhaps matches TRBD2 (6 bases). The CDR3 is 13 amino acids. V was cut by 2 bases and J by 3 bases, with 8 bases left in between. The V gene's germline CDR1 is SGDLS and CDR2 YYNGEE. The CDR3 is CASSVWGEETQYF. Written as DNA, the CDR3 is TGTGCCAGCAGCGTCTGGGGGGAAGAGACCCAGTACTTC.

This clonotype was detected only a few times. The chain has TRBV5-8 and TRBJ1-5, with D possibly matching TRBD1 (6 bases). The CDR3 is made up of 15 amino acids. Trimming removed 4 bases from V and 4 bases from J, with 15 bases in between. Germline CDR1 and CDR2: SGHTS and YDEGEE. CDR3 in amino acids: CASSPGVGLNQPQHF. In DNA form, the CDR3 reads TGTGCCAGCAGCCCAGGGGTAGGGCTGAATCAGCCCCAGCATTTT.

The chain combines TRBV7-9 with TRBJ1-1; a possible D gene is TRBD1 (5 bases). Germline CDR1 reads SEHNR; CDR2 reads FQNEAQ (reference sequence). The CDR3 is made up of 17 amino acids. Deletions cut 7 bases from V and 3 bases from J, with 24 bases between. As DNA, the CDR3 is TGTGCCAGCACCCCTATGGGGCCTTCACGGAGGGACACTGAAGCTTTCTTT. Translated, it gives CASTPMGPSRRDTEAFF.

The CDR3 bases are TGTGCCAGTAGTATTCGCGGGACACAACACACCGGGGAGCTGTTTTTT. It codes for CASSIRGTQHTGELFF. This chain joins TRBV19 and TRBJ2-2, with D perhaps assigned TRBD1 or TRBD2 (6 bases each). From germline, CDR1 is LNHDA and CDR2 SQIVND (reference sequence). The CDR3 runs 16 residues. V lost 3 bases and J lost 3, with 14 bases in between.

The chain couples TRBV7-2 to TRBJ2-2; D gene uncertain. The germline V and J ends were trimmed by 6 bases and 1 base, with 15 bases remaining between them. In germline, CDR1 is SGHTA, CDR2 FQGNSA. This CDR3 spans 16 amino acids. The CDR3 protein is CASSFRHNRNTGELFF. The CDR3 DNA follows: TGTGCCAGCAGTTTCCGGCACAATCGGAACACCGGGGAGCTGTTTTTT.

This clonotype was counted ten times or more. The chain uses TRBV7-2 and TRBJ2-6, with 7 bases fitting TRBD1. CDR1 is SGHTA, CDR2 FQGNSA, per germline. After removal of 2 bases from V and 0 bases from J, the junction contained 7 bases not matched to a gene. The CDR3 has 18 amino acids. The CDR3 loop reads CASSLRGTEISGANVLTF. The DNA of the CDR3 is TGTGCCAGCAGCTTAAGGGGGACAGAGATCTCTGGGGCCAACGTCCTGACTTTC.

The chain recombines TRBV24-1 with TRBJ1-5, with TRBD1 matching 10 bases. Per germline, CDR1 KGHDR and CDR2 SFDVKD. The CDR3 is 17 amino acids. V was clipped by 4 bases and J by 2 bases; unmatched bases: 7. CDR3 amino acids: CATSDPGTGDGNQPQHF. The CDR3 region has the DNA TGTGCCACCAGTGACCCAGGGACAGGGGATGGCAATCAGCCCCAGCATTTT.

This clonotype is a singleton in its sample. Being one base from a much bigger clone, this may be a read error. This rearrangement joins TRBV7-2 to TRBJ2-5; 13 bases are a match to TRBD2. Per germline, CDR1 SGHTA and CDR2 FQGNSA. The junction had 3 bases not matched to a gene; V was cut back by 6 bases and J by 5 bases. The CDR3 sequence is 14 residues long. The CDR3 protein is CASRRTSGSETQYF. CDR3 nucleotides: TGTGCCAGCAGACGGACTAGCGGGAGCGAGACCCAGTACTTC.

This clonotype has only a few counts. V is TRBV11-2 and J is TRBJ2-7; the D gene is possibly TRBD2 (5 bases). The CDR3 length is 15 residues. Between the trimmed V and J ends, which lost 5 bases and 2 bases, there was a span of 16 bases. Per germline, CDR1 SGHAT and CDR2 FQNNGV. CDR3 residues: CASSQYGDIPYEQYF. The CDR3, as DNA: TGTGCCAGCAGCCAATACGGGGATATCCCCTACGAGCAGTACTTC.

This clonotype was picked up many times. The chain couples TRBV7-9 to TRBJ2-7; D is possibly TRBD1 (7 bases). CDR1 and CDR2 from the germline V gene are SEHNR and FQNEAQ (reference sequence). The V end lost 7 bases, the J end lost 10 bases, and 20 bases lay between the germline ends. This CDR3 has 13 residues. This chain's CDR3 is CASTPSGGTEQYF. DNA for the CDR3: TGTGCCAGCACCCCTTCAGGAGGGACAGAACAGTACTTC.

V usage is TRBV7-9 and J usage is TRBJ2-5, with D hard to call. The V and J ends lost 7 bases and 1 base respectively, with 19 bases between them. CDR1 and CDR2 from the germline V gene are SEHNR and FQNEAQ (reference sequence). The CDR3 runs to 16 residues. In DNA form, the CDR3 reads TGTGCCAGCAATGTGCCGGGCTCTTTCGTCCAAGAGACCCAGTACTTC. Its protein product is CASNVPGSFVQETQYF.